This TCR beta chain was retrieved from a study of blood T cells in healthy people across ages. Study-level results: Across samples, TCR beta diversity tracked strongly with naive T cell percentage.

With a J-beta primer mix and a sample-barcoded 5' primer, a second PCR ran about 7 to 12 cycles. TCRdb called the 5' RACE reads again in MiXCR, with one record for every CDR3 protein. The sample records fewer than 800,000 distinct CDR3 sequences, around half being singletons. To note about this clonotype: The antigen is undetermined.

CDR1 and CDR2 from the germline V gene are MDHEN and SYDVKM. The CDR3 consists of 11 residues. The V end lost 3 bases, the J end lost 15 bases, and 12 bases lay between the germline ends. This TCR was sampled from a woman aged 55-69 years in good health. This chain connects TRBV28 to TRBJ2-4, with a weak D call TRBD1 (6 bases). Sequencing was done on a sample of blood. CDR3 sequence reads: CASSFRGKRYF. CDR3 DNA: TGTGCCAGCAGTTTCAGGGGCAAGCGGTACTTC.